This T cell receptor (beta chain) was obtained from a study of T cells in Graves' hyperthyroidism and ophthalmopathy. The V end lost 4 bases, the J end lost 5 bases, and 17 bases lay between the germline ends. Germline values: CDR1 SNHLY, CDR2 FYNNEI. The CDR3 sequence is 15 residues long. Findings and caveats of the study: The majority of expanded thyroid clonotypes above 0.001 also appeared in blood.

This clonotype has ten or more counts. Its antigen remains unknown. Diagnoses used clinical symptoms, serum thyroxine and TRAb, thyroid ultrasound and orbital computed tomography. 10 ml of fresh peripheral blood supplied the PBMCs. Amplified TCR beta CDR3 regions derived from RNA transcripts. Researchers ran a first-round RT-PCR on the TCR CDR3 using the HTBI primer set. TCRdb reprocessed the multiplex PCR reads via MiXCR and lists one record per CDR3 protein. The sample comprises under 400,000 distinct CDR3 sequences, about 14% of which are singletons, and more than 9.5% rests with the top ten. The sample consisted of blood. The TCR was taken from a woman aged 55-69 years with Graves' hyperthyroidism. J is TRBJ1-2 and V is TRBV2, with D perhaps TRBD1 (6 bases). The chain's CDR3 is CASSGGGVRWYGYTF. The CDR3 coding sequence is TGTGCCAGCAGTGGGGGGGGCGTAAGGTGGTATGGCTACACCTTC.